The 10 T cell receptor beta chains below were found in one sample sequenced in a study of T cells in severe cutaneous drug reactions. Sequenced patients had Stevens-Johnson syndrome or toxic epidermal necrolysis caused by carbamazepine. TCR subtype-specific primers in iRepertoire multiplex PCR prepared libraries for bulk and single-cell sequencing. TCRdb re-called the multiplex PCR reads; every CDR3 protein appears as one record, without DNA. The data include more than 20,000 distinct CDR3 sequences; the top ten clones carry under 8.5%. Sequenced: PBMCs. The receptors were sampled from a human donor with toxic epidermal necrolysis, a severe cutaneous drug reaction.

The V and J genes are TRBV6-4 and TRBJ2-3; TCRdb gives TRBD1 as the D gene, but with no DNA this cannot be confirmed. Germline CDR1 MRHNA, CDR2 SNTAGT. The CDR3 runs to 16 residues. Here the CDR3 reads CASSLAPSTSTDTQYF.

The chain uses TRBV6-5 and TRBJ2-3. Per germline, CDR1 MNHEY and CDR2 SVGAGI. The CDR3 totals 15 residues. This CDR3 reads CASSYSPGSTDTQYF.

According to its frequency, this clonotype is medium-sized. The V gene is TRBV7-8, the J gene TRBJ2-1; the D call of TRBD2 rests on TCRdb alone, since no DNA is present to check it. Germline values: CDR1 SGHVS, CDR2 FQNEAQ. The CDR3 has 15 amino acids. CDR3 protein: CASSWASGRDGEQFF.

This rearrangement joins TRBV28 to TRBJ1-2; with no DNA, the TCRdb D assignment of TRBD1 cannot be verified. CDR1 and CDR2 from the germline V gene are MDHEN and SYDVKM. The length of the CDR3 is 15 residues. The CDR3 protein is CASSPRQGPNYGYTF.

This CDR3 is CASSLAEGSGTDTQYF. The chain is built from TRBV7-7 and TRBJ2-3; TCRdb reports TRBD1, a call that lacks DNA to check it against. The V gene's germline CDR1 is SSHAT and CDR2 FNYEAQ (reference sequence). The CDR3 consists of 16 residues.

This rearrangement joins TRBV4-3 to TRBJ2-3; TCRdb names TRBD1, which stays unverified in the absence of DNA. Per the germline V gene, CDR1 is LGHNA and CDR2 is YSLEER. The CDR3 is 15 amino acids. The CDR3 sequence: CASSQLTDREDTQYF.

The chain combines TRBV29-1 with TRBJ2-7. The CDR3 runs 12 residues. CDR1 and CDR2 from the germline V gene are SQVTM and ANQGSEA. CDR3 region: CSGCLGGSEQYF.

The chain employs TRBV10-3 and TRBJ1-5. Germline-derived CDR1 and CDR2 are ENHRY and SYGVKD. CDR3 length: 15 residues. CDR3 amino acids: CAISESKGIDQPQHF.

The chain links TRBV10-3 to TRBJ1-2. The CDR3 has 14 residues. In germline, CDR1 is ENHRY, CDR2 SYGVKD. CDR3 protein: CAIRDRRSNYGYTF.

The chain is built from TRBV28 and TRBJ2-7. The germline V gene has CDR1 MDHEN and CDR2 SYDVKM. The CDR3 is 14 amino acids. The chain's CDR3 is CASSPVSFPYEQYF.